These 7 T cell receptor beta chains share one sample of origin, sequenced in a study of T-cell reconstitution after alpha-beta-depleted transplantation in children. A library of TCRbeta sequences, prepared with unique molecular identifiers, was generated. TCRdb reprocessed the PCR reads via MiXCR and lists one record per CDR3 protein. Among about 590,000 distinct CDR3 sequences listed, 13% were seen once. Sequencing was performed on PBMCs, mostly from graft donor cells, taken 360 days after TCRalphabeta/CD19-depleted stem cell transplant. These TCRs come from a male patient between 5 and 17 years old who had a stem cell transplant for acute myeloid leukemia, so the T cells may come from the graft donor.

This clonotype was detected a few times. J is TRBJ2-7 and V is TRBV4-3, with unresolved D. The length of the CDR3 is 13 residues. Germline CDR1 is LGHNA and CDR2 is YSLEER. V lost 4 bases to trimming and J lost 3 bases, with 10 bases between them. CDR3 loop: CASSRSSGYEQYF. CDR3 sequence (DNA): TGCGCCAGCAGCCGGAGTAGTGGCTACGAGCAGTACTTC.

The CDR3 here is CSAPGDVYETQYF. CDR3 DNA: TGCAGCGCCCCGGGGGACGTTTACGAGACCCAGTACTTC. The V call is TRBV29-1, the J call TRBJ2-5; possibly TRBD2 for D (6 bases). CDR1 and CDR2 (germline): SQVTM, ANQGSEA. The CDR3 is 13 amino acids. The V end was cut by 7 bases, the J end by 5 bases, with 17 bases between.

This clonotype was recorded a few times. The V gene is TRBV20-1, the J gene TRBJ2-7, with TRBD2 as a possible D gene (6 bases). CDR3 size: 13 residues. The V gene's germline CDR1 is DFQATT and CDR2 SNEGSKA (reference sequence). The ends were cut back, 5 bases at V and 2 bases at J, with 13 bases in the middle. CDR3 residues: CSAGTPLPYEQYF. The CDR3 DNA reads TGCAGTGCTGGGACTCCACTCCCCTACGAGCAGTACTTC.

The CDR3 region is CASSLGPTRDRGNQPQHF. The CDR3 bases are TGTGCCAGCAGCTTAGGCCCAACGCGGGACAGGGGCAATCAGCCCCAGCATTTT. The chain recombines TRBV11-1 with TRBJ1-5; 9 bases are shared with TRBD1. This CDR3 has 18 residues. Germline CDR1 SGHAT, CDR2 FQDESV (reference sequence). V shed 1 base and J 2 bases; nucleotides not matched to a gene: 9.

At least ten counts were recorded for this clonotype. The chain combines TRBV20-1 with TRBJ1-5; no firm D call. Trimming cost V 6 bases and J 1 base, with 13 bases left between them. The CDR3 is 14 residues long. Per the germline V gene, CDR1 is DFQATT and CDR2 is SNEGSKA (reference sequence). In DNA form, the CDR3 reads TGCAGTGCCCGGAGGGCTACCAGCAATCAGCCCCAGCATTTT. Its translation: CSARRATSNQPQHF.

V and J are TRBV20-1 and TRBJ1-5; 12 nucleotides line up with TRBD1. The CDR3 spans 17 residues. V trimming: 2 bases; J trimming: 0 bases; junction bases outside the gene matches: 5. Looked up from germline, CDR1 is DFQATT and CDR2 is SNEGSKA (reference sequence). CDR3 coding DNA: TGCAGTGCTAGACCGGGACAGGGGGCTCGTAGCAATCAGCCCCAGCATTTT. Its translation is CSARPGQGARSNQPQHF.

The table lists this clonotype with a few counts. The rearrangement joins TRBV10-3 to TRBJ2-1, with unresolved D. This CDR3 spans 12 amino acids. Germline V lookup: CDR1 ENHRY, CDR2 SYGVKD. V shed 0 bases and J shed 10 bases, with 7 bases lying between them. CDR3 residues: CAISESLGEQFF. The DNA of the CDR3 is TGTGCCATCAGTGAGTCCCTCGGAGAGCAGTTCTTC.